This is a list of T cell receptor beta chains from one sample in a study of early T cells in non-severe SARS-CoV-2 infection. Each CDR3 protein gets one entry after TCRdb re-called the 5' RACE reads with MiXCR. Of approximately 80,000 distinct CDR3 sequences in the sample, approximately 10% were seen once. Sequencing used whole blood, obtained at baseline. The receptors shown here come from an adult who was a healthcare worker with PCR-confirmed SARS-CoV-2 infection or an uninfected control (not recorded which). CDR3s include the opening cysteine and the closing phenylalanine or tryptophan. A D gene is named only where the DNA matches it firmly. A clone size is listed for some rows: how often the clone was seen (once, few, many), or a class if it is expanded.

-,-,TRBV10-3,TRBJ1-6,TGTGCCATCAGCCCAGACACGATCAATTCACCCCTCCACTTT,CAISPDTINSPLHF
few,-,TRBV12-3/TRBV12-4,TRBJ1-3,TGTGCCAGCAGTTTTAACCGGGCGGACACCATATATTTT,CASSFNRADTIYF
few,TRBD1,TRBV6-5,TRBJ1-6,TGTGCCAGCAGGACAGAGGGGGCGAGTTCACCCCTCCACTTT,CASRTEGASSPLHF
few,TRBD2,TRBV9,TRBJ2-2,TGTGCCAGCAGCCACATAGCGGGGGTACTGCCCGGGGAGCTGTTTTTT,CASSHIAGVLPGELFF
many,-,TRBV5-6,TRBJ2-3,TGTGCCAGCAGCTTGGTTGAAGATACGCAGTATTTT,CASSLVEDTQYF
few,-,TRBV6-1,TRBJ2-5,TGTGCCAGCAGTGACCAGGTGGAGGAGACCCAGTACTTC,CASSDQVEETQYF
few,-,TRBV7-6,TRBJ2-2,TGTGCCAGCAGCTTAAGTCACCGGGGGGCCAACACCGGGGAGCTGTTTTTT,CASSLSHRGANTGELFF
few,-,TRBV12-3/TRBV12-4,TRBJ1-1,TGTGCCAGCAGTTTAGATATGGGATCTGAAGCTTTCTTT,CASSLDMGSEAFF
many,-,TRBV5-4,TRBJ2-4,TGTGCCAGCAGCGAAGCATCCATCCAAAACATTCAGTACTTC,CASSEASIQNIQYF
-,TRBD2,TRBV20-1,TRBJ2-1,TGCAGTGCAAACCTAGCGGGGTCCTCCAATGAGCAGTTCTTC,CSANLAGSSNEQFF
-,-,TRBV12-3/TRBV12-4,TRBJ1-5,TGTGCCAGCAGTTTAGGGGGGAGAGATCAGCCCCAGCATTTT,CASSLGGRDQPQHF
-,TRBD1,TRBV12-3/TRBV12-4,TRBJ1-2,TGTGCCATCCAGACAGGGTCCCATGGCTACACCTTC,CAIQTGSHGYTF
-,TRBD1,TRBV27,TRBJ2-7,TGTGCCAGCAGTTTTTTGGGACAGGGCTCCTACGAGCAGTACTTC,CASSFLGQGSYEQYF
-,-,TRBV5-1,TRBJ2-5,TGCGCCAGCAGCTTGGGACTAGATCAAGAGACCCAGTACTTC,CASSLGLDQETQYF
many,TRBD2,TRBV6-1,TRBJ2-4,TGTGCCAGCATCCCGGTTCAGGGAGGGCTAGCCAAAAACATTCAGTACTTC,CASIPVQGGLAKNIQYF
few,TRBD2,TRBV7-3,TRBJ2-2,TGTGCCAGCAGCCCCAGCGGGGGGGCGGTCACCGGGGAGCTGTTTTTT,CASSPSGGAVTGELFF
few,-,TRBV7-2,TRBJ2-3,TGTGCCAGCAGCCCAGTCACGGAGACAGATACGCAGTATTTT,CASSPVTETDTQYF
many,TRBD1,TRBV7-6,TRBJ1-1,TGTGCCAGCAGCTCCATCAGGGGACAGGGTTCTGAGGCTTTCTTT,CASSSIRGQGSEAFF
few,-,TRBV5-4,TRBJ2-7,TGTGCCAGCAGCTTGGGGGCGGAGAGCTCCTACGAGCAGTACTTC,CASSLGAESSYEQYF
few,-,TRBV29-1,TRBJ1-1,TGCAGCGTTGGTCGAGCTTTCTTT,CSVGRAFF
few,-,TRBV6-1,TRBJ1-2,TGTGCCAGCAGGAGCGGGCAGCTTAACTATGGCTACACCTTC,CASRSGQLNYGYTF
once,-,TRBV28,TRBJ1-5,TGTGCCAGCAGTTTTTATGGCGGGCATAGCAATCAGCCCCAGCATTTT,CASSFYGGHSNQPQHF
many,TRBD1,TRBV3-1,TRBJ2-7,TGTGCCAGCAGCCAAGACCGGACAGGGCACTCCTACGAGCAGTACTTC,CASSQDRTGHSYEQYF
few,-,TRBV11-2,TRBJ2-7,TGTGCCAGCAGCGAAACAGGGACCTACGAGCAGTACTTC,CASSETGTYEQYF
few,-,TRBV9,TRBJ1-2,TGTGCCAGCAGCGCAGGGACGTTGAACTATGGCTACACCTTC,CASSAGTLNYGYTF
few,-,TRBV11-2,TRBJ2-3,TGTGCCAGCAGCTTACGCGGAACCACAGATACGCAGTATTTT,CASSLRGTTDTQYF
-,TRBD1,TRBV6-1,TRBJ2-7,TGTGCCAGCAGGGCGACACAGGGGGCCGGCTACGAGCAGTACTTC,CASRATQGAGYEQYF
-,TRBD1,TRBV5-1,TRBJ1-1,TGCGCCAGCAGCTTCCAGGGACAGGGAAACACTGAAGCTTTCTTT,CASSFQGQGNTEAFF
many,-,TRBV13,TRBJ2-5,TGTGCCAGCAGTCTTCAGGGCGAAGAGACCCAGTACTTC,CASSLQGEETQYF
-,-,TRBV5-4,TRBJ1-1,TGTGCCAGCAGCTCGACAGTGAACACTGAAGCTTTCTTT,CASSSTVNTEAFF
-,-,TRBV3-1,TRBJ2-7,TGTGCCAGCAGCCAAACCCGGACCTACCGAGGGTACGAGCAGTACTTC,CASSQTRTYRGYEQYF
many,-,TRBV19,TRBJ1-2,TGCTCCATGGTACCTTTCTATGGCTACACCTTC,CSMVPFYGYTF
-,-,TRBV6-2/TRBV6-3,TRBJ2-7,TGTGCCAGCAGCCTCGGACAAGTCAGGCTCTACGAGCAGTACTTC,CASSLGQVRLYEQYF
few,-,TRBV2,TRBJ1-6,TGTGCCAGCAGTGTACCGGCAGCGAATTCACCCCTCCACTTT,CASSVPAANSPLHF
few,-,TRBV6-2/TRBV6-3,TRBJ1-2,TGTGCCAGCAGTTACGACTATGGCTACACCTTC,CASSYDYGYTF
-,-,TRBV6-5,TRBJ2-7,TGTGCCAGCAGTGAAAGGAACTACGAGCAGTACTTC,CASSERNYEQYF
few,-,TRBV7-2,TRBJ2-1,TGTGCCAGCAGCACCGACAATGAGCAGTTCTTC,CASSTDNEQFF
few,-,TRBV12-3/TRBV12-4,TRBJ2-6,TGTGCCAGCAGGCGCGGGCGGATCTCTGGGGCCAACGTCCTGACTTTC,CASRRGRISGANVLTF
-,-,TRBV7-9,TRBJ2-5,TGTGCCAGCAGCTTAGCTGGGCTAGCGATAGGAGAGACCCAGTACTTC,CASSLAGLAIGETQYF
few,-,TRBV7-2,TRBJ1-5,TGTGCCAGCAGCCCCTCACAAATCGGCAATCAGCCCCAGCATTTT,CASSPSQIGNQPQHF
-,TRBD1,TRBV12-3/TRBV12-4,TRBJ2-3,TGTGCCAGCAGTTCCCAGGGGGCGAGCACAGATACGCAGTATTTT,CASSSQGASTDTQYF
many,-,TRBV7-8,TRBJ2-3,TGTGCCAGCAGCCCGCTAGTGGGGCCCCCAGGGGGGAAAAGGACAGATACGCAGTATTTT,CASSPLVGPPGGKRTDTQYF
many,-,TRBV15,TRBJ1-5,TGTGCCACCAGCAGTGACCGGAGTCAGCCCCAGCATTTT,CATSSDRSQPQHF
many,TRBD1,TRBV12-3/TRBV12-4,TRBJ2-3,TGTGCCAGCAGTTCCCAGGGGGCAGCAGATACGCAGTATTTT,CASSSQGAADTQYF
-,-,TRBV28,TRBJ1-5,TGTGCCAGCAGAGAGACAGGTGATTGGCAGCCCCAGCATTTT,CASRETGDWQPQHF
many,-,TRBV6-1,TRBJ2-7,TGTGCCAGCAGTGAACAGGCGGGGTTCGACGAGCAGTACTTC,CASSEQAGFDEQYF
-,TRBD1,TRBV6-1,TRBJ2-1,TGTGCCAGCAGTGGGGGACAGGGAATCGTAGATGAGCAGTTCTTC,CASSGGQGIVDEQFF
few,TRBD1,TRBV6-5,TRBJ1-1,TGTGCCAGCAGGAGGGACAGGGGGCGGACTGAAGCTTTCTTT,CASRRDRGRTEAFF
-,-,TRBV9,TRBJ2-2,-,CASSVERGQRKHRGAVFF
few,-,TRBV14,TRBJ2-3,TGTGCCAGCAGCCAAGATTGGGCCGGTGATACGCAGTATTTT,CASSQDWAGDTQYF
-,-,TRBV18,TRBJ2-1,TGTGCCAGCTCACCACCGGTAATGGGGATCAATGAGCAGTTCTTC,CASSPPVMGINEQFF
many,TRBD1,TRBV5-6,TRBJ1-2,TGTGCCAGCATCCCCGGGACAGGGAAAACCTATGGCTACACCTTC,CASIPGTGKTYGYTF
-,TRBD1,TRBV20-1,TRBJ1-4,TGCAGTGCAGCCCCTCTAGCGGGACAGCTGAATGAAAAACTGTTTTTT,CSAAPLAGQLNEKLFF
-,TRBD2,TRBV12-3/TRBV12-4,TRBJ2-1,TGTGCCAGCAGTTTGGCTAGCGGGGGGAACAATGAGCAGTTCTTC,CASSLASGGNNEQFF
few,TRBD1,TRBV5-1,TRBJ2-3,TGCGCCAGCAGCTTAGACGGACAGGGGCTTAGCACAGATACGCAGTATTTT,CASSLDGQGLSTDTQYF
many,-,TRBV5-8,TRBJ1-4,TGTGCCAGCAGGTCCGGGACACTCCCGGCTAATGAAAAACTGTTTTTT,CASRSGTLPANEKLFF
-,TRBD1,TRBV20-1,TRBJ1-5,TGCAGTGCTAGAGATGAGGGACAGGGAGGTCAGCCCCAGCATTTT,CSARDEGQGGQPQHF
many,TRBD1,TRBV18,TRBJ2-3,TGTGCCAGCTCACCACCCCAGGGGGCTAAAATGGGCACAGATACGCAGTATTTT,CASSPPQGAKMGTDTQYF
-,TRBD1,TRBV6-2/TRBV6-3,TRBJ2-1,TGTGCCAGCAGTCCTGACTACAGGGGGACCTACAATGAGCAGTTCTTC,CASSPDYRGTYNEQFF